This T cell receptor beta chain was documented in a study of monozygotic twins with cystic fibrosis. The count of this clone is one. What it recognizes is unknown. Study-wide findings and caveats: J usage was most co-twin-similar in 8 of 16 pairs, V in 13.

Repertoires were generated with immunoSEQ multiplex PCR, while TCRdb's copy carries only in-frame clones and drops some. There are tens of thousands of clones in the sample; roughly 96% occur only once, and 0.17% lies in the top ten. The germline V gene encodes CDR1 LGHNA and CDR2 YNFKEQ. V was pared by 2 bases and J by 0 bases, with 11 bases between. The CDR3 loop spans 15 amino acids. This clonotype originated in a girl between 2 and 10 years old with cystic fibrosis. Sequenced: blood. V gene TRBV4-2 combines with J gene TRBJ2-7; weak D call: TRBD1 (5 bases). This CDR3 reads CASSQLSDSSYEQYF. CDR3 bases: TGTGCCAGCAGCCAACTAAGTGACAGCTCCTACGAGCAGTACTTC.